These 4 T cell receptor beta chains came from one sample sequenced in a study of OX40 agonist ivuxolimab in advanced cancers. Clones were read by immunoSEQ multiplex PCR, and TCRdb kept only the in-frame ones, dropping some. The sample holds about 64,000 clones, 80% seen once. Sequencing used CD4+ or CD8+ T cells sorted from blood, obtained in a trial of the OX40 agonist ivuxolimab. The receptors originated from an adult with an advanced solid tumor such as melanoma, head and neck, liver or kidney cancer.

The J gene is TRBJ1-1, the V gene TRBV2, with D maybe TRBD1 (5 bases). V lost 3 bases and J lost 1, with 9 bases in between. The length of the CDR3 is 14 residues. Germline CDR1 is SNHLY and CDR2 is FYNNEI. The CDR3, as DNA: TGTGCCAGCAGTGACAGGGTTGGGAACACTGAAGCTTTCTTT. Protein product: CASSDRVGNTEAFF. Looking up the rest from reference TRBV2 and TRBJ1-1 gives the full variable domain: EPEVTQTPSHQVTQMGQEVILRCVPISNHLYFYWYRQILGQKVEFLVSFYNNEISEKSEIFDDQFSVERPDGSNFTLKIRSTKLEDSAMYFCASSDRVGNTEAFFGQGTRLTVV.

V gene TRBV5-4 combines with J gene TRBJ1-2, with D possibly matching TRBD1 (6 bases). The V end was cut by 3 bases, the J end by 7 bases, with 22 bases between. This CDR3 has 16 amino acids. Per the germline V gene, CDR1 is SGHNT and CDR2 is YYREEE (reference sequence). The CDR3 loop reads CASSSGQSFSAGGYTF. CDR3 nucleotides: TGTGCCAGCAGCTCCGGACAGTCTTTCTCCGCGGGTGGCTACACCTTC.

This clone appeared a few times. The chain combines TRBV7-9 with TRBJ2-6; TRBD2 might be the D (5 bases). Germline-derived CDR1 and CDR2 are SEHNR and FQNEAQ (reference sequence). Between the trimmed V and J ends, which lost 5 bases and 0 bases, there was a span of 17 bases. This CDR3 has 18 amino acids. CDR3 protein: CASSRGRWFDSGANVLTF. CDR3 nucleotide sequence: TGTGCCAGCAGCCGCGGGCGATGGTTCGACTCTGGGGCCAACGTCCTGACTTTC.

The CDR3 DNA follows: TGTGCCAGCAGCGGCCGGGACAGGGGTTCCGAGCAGTACTTC. Amino acid sequence: CASSGRDRGSEQYF. The chain links TRBV7-2 to TRBJ2-7, with 10 bases lining up with TRBD1. V lost 5 bases, J lost 6 bases, and 7 bases stayed unmatched. Germline V gene data show CDR1 as SGHTA and CDR2 as FQGNSA. The CDR3 is 14 amino acids. The full variable domain, completed using reference TRBV7-2 and TRBJ2-7, is GAGVSQSPSNKVTEKGKDVELRCDPISGHTALYWYRQSLGQGLEFLIYFQGNSAPDKSGLPSDRFSAERTGGSVSTLTIQRTQQEDSAVYLCASSGRDRGSEQYFGPGTRLTVT.